These 8 T cell receptor beta chains came from one sample sequenced in a study of blood T cell repertoires in COVID-19. Generated by immunoSEQ multiplex PCR, the TCRdb table keeps only in-frame clones and is missing some. The sample holds 250,000 to 300,000 clones, 89% seen once. Material for sequencing was PBMCs or T cells enriched from blood (not recorded which). The source is a woman between 40 and 55 years old who had recovered from COVID-19.

This chain joins TRBV11-1 and TRBJ1-2, with TRBD1 identical over 10 bases. J lost 6 bases, V lost 5 bases, and 3 bases had no gene match. The CDR3 is made up of 13 amino acids. Germline CDR1 and CDR2: SGHAT and FQDESV (reference sequence). CDR3 nucleotides: TGTGCCAGCAGCCCGGACAGGGGGGATGGCTACACCTTC. It codes for CASSPDRGDGYTF.

The rearrangement joins TRBV10-3 to TRBJ1-2, with D unresolved. Germline values: CDR1 ENHRY, CDR2 SYGVKD. This CDR3 region has 14 residues. The ends were cut back, 4 bases at V and 6 bases at J, with 15 bases in the middle. Here the CDR3 DNA reads TGTGCCATCAGTGGAGCGGCCGATTTGAATGGCTACACCTTC. As protein: CAISGAADLNGYTF.

The rearrangement links TRBV5-1 to TRBJ1-1; 8 bases map to TRBD1. Germline values: CDR1 SGHRS, CDR2 YFSETQ. The CDR3 sequence is 14 residues long. V lost 0 bases to trimming and J lost 5 bases; unmatched junction nucleotides: 3. CDR3 sequence (DNA): TGCGCCAGCAGCTTGGACAGGGGGGTTACTGAAGCTTTCTTT. This encodes CASSLDRGVTEAFF. The variable domain in full, with the rest retrieved from reference TRBV5-1 and TRBJ1-1, is KAGVTQTPRYLIKTRGQQVTLSCSPISGHRSVSWYQQTPGQGLQFLFEYFSETQRNKGNFPGRFSGRQFSNSRSEMNVSTLELGDSALYLCASSLDRGVTEAFFGQGTRLTVV.

V gene TRBV9 combines with J gene TRBJ2-2, with TRBD1 matching over 9 bases. Losses at the gene ends were 3 bases for V and 3 bases for J; bases not matched to a gene: 3. The CDR3 consists of 15 residues. Germline CDR1 reads SGDLS; CDR2 reads YYNGEE. CDR3 nucleotides: TGTGCCAGCAGCGCAACAGGGGGCGACACCGGGGAGCTGTTTTTT. Translating it yields CASSATGGDTGELFF.

The chain recombines TRBV4-2 with TRBJ2-1, with 11 bases fitting TRBD2. The germline gives CDR1 LGHNA, CDR2 YNFKEQ. After removal of 4 bases from V and 3 bases from J, the junction contained 2 bases not matched to a gene. The CDR3 contains 15 residues. In DNA form, the CDR3 reads TGTGCCAGCAGCCCAACTAGCGGGGGCTACAATGAGCAGTTCTTC. This encodes CASSPTSGGYNEQFF.

V is TRBV10-2 and J is TRBJ1-1; 8 bases map to TRBD1. The CDR3 runs to 12 residues. J gave up 8 bases and V 6 bases, and 5 bases lay outside the gene matches. The germline V gene has CDR1 WSHSY and CDR2 SAAADI. CDR3 sequence: CASRDRGKEAFF. CDR3 coding DNA: TGCGCCAGCAGAGACAGGGGTAAAGAAGCTTTCTTT.

The chain joins TRBV6-4 to TRBJ2-1; TRBD1 agrees at 9 bases. The CDR3 length is 15 residues. Losses at the gene ends were 4 bases for V and 6 bases for J; bases not matched to a gene: 7. Germline CDR1 reads MRHNA; CDR2 reads SNTAGT. The CDR3 is CASSALTGGGNEQFF. CDR3 in DNA: TGTGCCAGCAGTGCCTTGACAGGGGGAGGCAATGAGCAGTTCTTC.

This clone has only a few counts. The CDR3 loop is CASTPRGSLNTEAFF. The DNA of the CDR3 is TGTGCCAGTACCCCCCGCGGATCGCTGAACACTGAAGCTTTCTTT. The chain joins TRBV19 to TRBJ1-1; D uncertain. Trimming shortened V by 7 bases and J by 0 bases, and 15 bases separated the two germline ends. The CDR3 consists of 15 residues. Germline V gives CDR1 LNHDA, CDR2 SQIVND (reference sequence).